This T cell receptor beta chain came from a study of T cells in Graves' hyperthyroidism and ophthalmopathy. PBMCs came from about 10 ml fresh peripheral blood. Deletions cut 0 bases from V and 5 bases from J, with 7 bases between. The CDR3 loop spans 13 amino acids. Germline V gene lookup returns CDR1 LGHDT and CDR2 YNNKEL (reference sequence). There are many counts of this clonotype. Its antigen is not identified. Whole-study findings and limits: Blood also held most thyroid clonotypes expanded beyond 0.001.

Amplified TCR beta CDR3 regions came from RNA transcripts. Primed by the HTBI set, a first-round RT-PCR was run on the TCR CDR3. TCRdb independently ran MiXCR on the multiplex PCR reads; one entry per CDR3 protein. The table has 600,000 to 850,000 distinct CDR3 sequences, around 20% seen once; the top ten hold approximately 16%. The rearrangement links TRBV3-1 to TRBJ1-2; D ambiguous. The clonotype originates from a woman aged 50 to 60 with Graves' hyperthyroidism that later progressed to Graves' ophthalmopathy. Sequencing was performed on blood. CDR3 in amino acids: CASSQESRYGYTF. Written as DNA, the CDR3 is TGTGCCAGCAGCCAAGAATCCCGTTATGGCTACACCTTC.